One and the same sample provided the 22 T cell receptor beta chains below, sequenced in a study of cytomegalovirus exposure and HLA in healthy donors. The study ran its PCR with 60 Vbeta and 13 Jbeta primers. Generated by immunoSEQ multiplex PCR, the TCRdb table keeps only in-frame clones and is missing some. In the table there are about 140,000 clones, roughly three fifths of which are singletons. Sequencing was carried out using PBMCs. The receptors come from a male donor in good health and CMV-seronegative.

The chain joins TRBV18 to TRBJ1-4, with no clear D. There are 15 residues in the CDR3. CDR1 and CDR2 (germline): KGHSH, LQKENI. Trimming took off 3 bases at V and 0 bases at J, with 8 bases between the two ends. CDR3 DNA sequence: TGTGCCAGCTCACCCCGGGGAGCAACTAATGAAAAACTGTTTTTT. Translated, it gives CASSPRGATNEKLFF.

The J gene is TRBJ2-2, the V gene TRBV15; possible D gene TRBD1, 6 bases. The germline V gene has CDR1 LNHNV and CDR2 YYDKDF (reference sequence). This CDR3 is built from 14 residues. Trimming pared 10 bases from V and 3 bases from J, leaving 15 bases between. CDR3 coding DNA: TGTGCCAGGTTTTGGGGGCGCGACACCGGGGAGCTGTTTTTT. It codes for CARFWGRDTGELFF.

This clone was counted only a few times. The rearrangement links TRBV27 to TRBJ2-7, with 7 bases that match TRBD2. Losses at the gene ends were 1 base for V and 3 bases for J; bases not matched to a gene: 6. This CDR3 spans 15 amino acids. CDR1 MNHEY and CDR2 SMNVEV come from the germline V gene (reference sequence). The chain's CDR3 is CASSLWASGDYEQYF. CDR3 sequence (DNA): TGTGCCAGCAGTTTATGGGCTAGCGGAGACTACGAGCAGTACTTC.

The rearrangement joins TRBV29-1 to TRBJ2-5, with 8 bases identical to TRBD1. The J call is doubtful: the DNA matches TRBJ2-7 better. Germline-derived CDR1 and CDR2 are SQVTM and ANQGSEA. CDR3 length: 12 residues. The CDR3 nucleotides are TGCAGCGTTGCCGACAGGGGCTACGAGCAGTACTTC. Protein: CSVADRGYEQYF.

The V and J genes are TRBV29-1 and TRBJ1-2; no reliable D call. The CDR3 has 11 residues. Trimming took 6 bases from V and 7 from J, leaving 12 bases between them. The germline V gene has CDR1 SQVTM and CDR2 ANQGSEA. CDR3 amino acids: CSVVRETGYTF. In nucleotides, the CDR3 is TGCAGCGTAGTGAGGGAGACTGGCTACACCTTC.

Written as DNA, the CDR3 is TGTGCCAGCAGCTTGCCCAATTACTACACCATATATTTT. It codes for CASSLPNYYTIYF. The chain employs TRBV5-8 and TRBJ1-3; D call uncertain. Trimming shortened V by 1 base and J by 8 bases, and 10 bases separated the two germline ends. The germline CDR1 and CDR2 sequences are SGHTS and YDEGEE. The CDR3 is 13 amino acids.

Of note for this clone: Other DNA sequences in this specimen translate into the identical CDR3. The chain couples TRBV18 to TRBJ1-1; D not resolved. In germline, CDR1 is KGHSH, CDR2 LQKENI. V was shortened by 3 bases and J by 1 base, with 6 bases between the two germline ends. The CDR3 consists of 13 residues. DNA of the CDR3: TGTGCCAGCTCACCCTCCGGGAACACTGAAGCTTTCTTT. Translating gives CASSPSGNTEAFF.

DNA for the CDR3: TGTGCCACCCACGGTGGGGGGTTGAGCACTGAAGCTTTCTTT. Its translation is CATHGGGLSTEAFF. J is TRBJ1-1 and V is TRBV19; D may be TRBD1 (5 bases). The CDR3 is 14 amino acids. Deletions cut 10 bases from V and 4 bases from J, with 19 bases between. In germline, CDR1 is LNHDA, CDR2 SQIVND (reference sequence).

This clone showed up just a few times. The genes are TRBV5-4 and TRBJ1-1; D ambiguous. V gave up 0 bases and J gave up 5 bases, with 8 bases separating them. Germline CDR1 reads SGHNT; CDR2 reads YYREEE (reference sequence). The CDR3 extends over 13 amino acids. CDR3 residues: CASSLAGVTEAFF. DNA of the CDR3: TGTGCCAGCAGCTTGGCCGGGGTAACTGAAGCTTTCTTT.

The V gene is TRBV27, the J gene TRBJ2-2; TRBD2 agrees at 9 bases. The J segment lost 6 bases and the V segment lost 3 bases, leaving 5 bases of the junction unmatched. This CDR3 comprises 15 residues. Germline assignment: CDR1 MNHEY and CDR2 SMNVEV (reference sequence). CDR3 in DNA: TGTGCCAGCAGTTTCCTTAGCGGGGGTCCCGGGGAGCTGTTTTTT. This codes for CASSFLSGGPGELFF.

The CDR3 coding sequence is TGTGCCAGCAGCCGTACAGGGGTGGCTTTCTTT. It yields the protein CASSRTGVAFF. The rearrangement joins TRBV6-5 to TRBJ1-1; 7 bases line up with TRBD1. The germline gives CDR1 MNHEY, CDR2 SVGAGI. J was trimmed by 11 bases and V by 6 bases; bases with no gene match: 6. The CDR3 length is 11 residues.

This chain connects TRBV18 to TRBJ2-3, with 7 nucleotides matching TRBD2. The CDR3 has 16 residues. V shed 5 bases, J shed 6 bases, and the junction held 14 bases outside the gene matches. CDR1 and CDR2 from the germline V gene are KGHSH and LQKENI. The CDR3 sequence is CASSSPTSPGSDTQYF. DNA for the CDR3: TGTGCCAGCTCATCTCCGACTAGCCCGGGCTCGGATACGCAGTATTTT.

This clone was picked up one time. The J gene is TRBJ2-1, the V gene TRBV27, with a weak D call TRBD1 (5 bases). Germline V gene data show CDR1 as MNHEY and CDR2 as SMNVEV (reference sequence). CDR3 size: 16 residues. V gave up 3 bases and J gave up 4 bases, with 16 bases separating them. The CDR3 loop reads CASSLSTGFGYNEQFF. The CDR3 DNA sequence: TGTGCCAGCAGTTTGTCAACAGGTTTTGGTTACAATGAGCAGTTCTTC.

This chain's CDR3 is CASSQAADWPNEQFF. For the CDR3, the DNA is TGTGCCAGCAGCCAAGCCGCGGACTGGCCCAATGAGCAGTTCTTC. The genes are TRBV4-2 and TRBJ2-1; D is possibly TRBD2 (5 bases). V lost 1 base and J 6 bases, leaving 13 bases between the germline ends. This CDR3 spans 15 amino acids. Germline lookup yields CDR1 LGHNA and CDR2 YNFKEQ.

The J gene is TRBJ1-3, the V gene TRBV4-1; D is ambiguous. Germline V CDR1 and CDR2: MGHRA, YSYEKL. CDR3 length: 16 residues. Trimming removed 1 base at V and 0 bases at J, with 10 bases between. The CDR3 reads CASSQGTLVSGNTIYF. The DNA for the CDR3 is TGCGCCAGCAGCCAAGGGACTCTAGTCTCTGGAAACACCATATATTTT.

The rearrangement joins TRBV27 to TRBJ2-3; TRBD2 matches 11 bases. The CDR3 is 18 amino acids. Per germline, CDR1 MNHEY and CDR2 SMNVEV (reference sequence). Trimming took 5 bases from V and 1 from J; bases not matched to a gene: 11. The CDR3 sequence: CASSQRMQTSGGTDTQYF. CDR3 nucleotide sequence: TGTGCCAGCAGTCAACGAATGCAGACTAGCGGGGGCACAGATACGCAGTATTTT.

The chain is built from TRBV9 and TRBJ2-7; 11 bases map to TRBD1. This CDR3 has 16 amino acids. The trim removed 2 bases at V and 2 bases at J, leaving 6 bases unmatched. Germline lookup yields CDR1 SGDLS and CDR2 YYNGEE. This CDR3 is CASSVRDRGTTYEQYF. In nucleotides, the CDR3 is TGTGCCAGCAGCGTCCGGGACAGGGGGACGACCTACGAGCAGTACTTC.

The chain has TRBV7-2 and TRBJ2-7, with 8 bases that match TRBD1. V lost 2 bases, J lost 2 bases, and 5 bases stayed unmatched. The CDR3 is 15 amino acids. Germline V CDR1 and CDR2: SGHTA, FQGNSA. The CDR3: CASSLLGQGAYEQYF. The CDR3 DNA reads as TGTGCCAGCAGCTTACTAGGACAGGGAGCCTACGAGCAGTACTTC.

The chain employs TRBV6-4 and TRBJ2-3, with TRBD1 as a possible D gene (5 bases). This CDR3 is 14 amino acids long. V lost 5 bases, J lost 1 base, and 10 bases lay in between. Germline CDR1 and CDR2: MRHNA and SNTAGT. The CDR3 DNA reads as TGTGCCAGCAGTTTGGACACGGGCACAGATACGCAGTATTTT. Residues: CASSLDTGTDTQYF.

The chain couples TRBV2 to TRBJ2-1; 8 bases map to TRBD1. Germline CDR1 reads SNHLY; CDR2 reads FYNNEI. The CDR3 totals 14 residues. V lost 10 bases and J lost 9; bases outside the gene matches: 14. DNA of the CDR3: TGTGCCACCAAAACAGGGGGTTATCATGGTGAGCAGTTCTTC. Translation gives CATKTGGYHGEQFF.

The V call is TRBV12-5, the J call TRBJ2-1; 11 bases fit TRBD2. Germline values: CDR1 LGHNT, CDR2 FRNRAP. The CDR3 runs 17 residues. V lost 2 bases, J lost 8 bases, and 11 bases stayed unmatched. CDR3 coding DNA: TGTGCTAGTGGTTTGCCCCTAACTAGCGGGGGTCGGGATGAGCAGTTCTTC. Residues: CASGLPLTSGGRDEQFF.

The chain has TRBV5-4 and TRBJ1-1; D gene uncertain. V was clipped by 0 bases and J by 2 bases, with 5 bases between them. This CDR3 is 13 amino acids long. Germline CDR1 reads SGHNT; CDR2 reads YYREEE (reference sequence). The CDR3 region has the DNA TGTGCCAGCAGCTTGGGAGAAAACACTGAAGCTTTCTTT. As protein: CASSLGENTEAFF.